Below are 3 T cell receptor beta chains sequenced from a single sample in a study of shared clonotypes between healthy human individuals. The protocol was immunoSEQ multiplex PCR, while the TCRdb copy is restricted to in-frame clones and leaves out a portion. This repertoire shows more than 2,000,000 clones, just over 90% found once; its top ten account for over 0.12%. The sequencing input was naive CD4+ T cells sorted from blood. Subset meaning: CD45RA+ positively selected. The receptors were gathered from a man aged 18 to 35 in good health.

The chain combines TRBV7-6 with TRBJ2-1; tentative D call: TRBD1 (5 bases). Trimming shortened V by 1 base and J by 8 bases, and 24 bases separated the two germline ends. The CDR3 is made up of 18 amino acids. The germline gives CDR1 SGHVS, CDR2 FNYEAQ. CDR3 coding DNA: TGTGCCAGCAGCTTAGATCGGAGCAGAGACAGCACTATCCATGAGCAGTTCTTC. Translation: CASSLDRSRDSTIHEQFF.

In the case of this clone: Other nucleotide sequences in the sample specify the same CDR3. The chain links TRBV6-5 to TRBJ2-7, with TRBD1 as a possible D gene (5 bases). Germline V gene sequence: CDR1 MNHEY, CDR2 SVGAGI. There are 13 residues in the CDR3. The V and J ends lost 7 bases and 0 bases respectively, with 10 bases between them. The CDR3 nucleotides read TGTGCCAGCACCTCCAGGGACTCCTACGAGCAGTACTTC. Translation gives CASTSRDSYEQYF.

The chain links TRBV27 to TRBJ2-7, with a weak D call TRBD2 (6 bases). There are 16 residues in the CDR3. Germline V gene sequence: CDR1 MNHEY, CDR2 SMNVEV (reference sequence). Trimming removed 5 bases at V and 0 bases at J, with 17 bases between. This CDR3 reads CASSTKTGGISYEQYF. DNA for the CDR3: TGTGCCAGCAGTACCAAAACTGGGGGGATCTCCTACGAGCAGTACTTC.